This T cell receptor (beta chain) was captured by sequencing in a study of shared clonotypes between healthy human individuals. Study conclusions and caveats: Among donors, the sharing of clonotypes was expected to be influenced by sequencing depth.

Libraries were prepared by immunoSEQ multiplex PCR; TCRdb keeps only in-frame clonotypes and omits some of them. The sample lists 400,000 to 500,000 clones; 75% to 85% were seen once. This CDR3 is 13 amino acids long. Germline V gene data show CDR1 as WNHNN and CDR2 as SYGVQD (reference sequence). V was clipped by 6 bases and J by 6 bases; unmatched bases: 4. The healthy adult donors were HIV-negative and reported no recent acute infections or vaccinations. Each sample came from a Caucasian adult donor living in Nashville, Tennessee. This clone has more than one count but fewer than ten. Its target is unknown.

The sequenced sample consisted of PBMCs. The clonotype comes from a middle-aged woman in good health. Some clones in this sample may be carry-over from other donors' samples. V gene TRBV10-1 combines with J gene TRBJ2-2; 7 bases are a match to TRBD2. The chain's CDR3 is CASSPGLAGELFF. DNA for the CDR3: TGCGCCAGCAGCCCCGGACTAGCCGGGGAGCTGTTTTTT.